This TCR beta chain was found in a study of blood T cell repertoires in COVID-19. About the study: The United States, Italy and Spain provided the acute and convalescent COVID-19 samples.

TCRdb keeps only in-frame clones here, not all; method: immunoSEQ multiplex PCR. The table includes some 170,000 clones, 85% detected once. The ends were cut back, 3 bases at V and 4 bases at J, with 14 bases in the middle. The CDR3 is 14 residues long. Per the germline V gene, CDR1 is DFQATT and CDR2 is SNEGSKA (reference sequence). This sequence joins TRBV20-1 and TRBJ2-3, with D perhaps matching TRBD2 (5 bases). This clonotype was sampled from a woman aged 60-75 years with acute or convalescent COVID-19. The sample taken for sequencing was peripheral blood. The chain's CDR3 is CSASNIQRADTQYF. In nucleotides, the CDR3 is TGCAGTGCTAGTAACATCCAGAGGGCAGATACGCAGTATTTT.